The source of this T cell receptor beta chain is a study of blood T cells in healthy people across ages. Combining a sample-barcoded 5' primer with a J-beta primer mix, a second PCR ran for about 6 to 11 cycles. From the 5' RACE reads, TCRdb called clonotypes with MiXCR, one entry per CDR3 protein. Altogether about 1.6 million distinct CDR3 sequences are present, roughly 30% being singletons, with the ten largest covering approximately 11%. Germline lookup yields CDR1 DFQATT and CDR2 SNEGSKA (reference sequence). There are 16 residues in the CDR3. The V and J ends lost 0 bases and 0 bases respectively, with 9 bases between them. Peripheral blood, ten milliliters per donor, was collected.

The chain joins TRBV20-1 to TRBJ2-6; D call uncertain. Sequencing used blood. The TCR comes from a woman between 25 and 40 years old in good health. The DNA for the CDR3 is TGCAGTGCTAGAGATCCAGGAGACTCTGGGGCCAACGTCCTGACTTTC. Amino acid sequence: CSARDPGDSGANVLTF.